Detailed here is one TCR beta chain. Some clones are missing from TCRdb's copy, which holds only in-frame ones; the method was immunoSEQ multiplex PCR. Altogether fewer than 350,000 clones are present, approximately 87% being singletons, with the ten largest covering over 0.85%. This specimen comes from a study of cytomegalovirus exposure and HLA in healthy donors. The CDR3 is made up of 16 amino acids. Trimming removed 4 bases at V and 2 bases at J, with 18 bases between. CDR1 and CDR2 (germline): MGHRA, YSYEKL. The clonotype originates from a woman under 30 in good health and CMV-seronegative. Sequencing was performed on PBMCs. V usage is TRBV4-1 and J usage is TRBJ2-7; maybe TRBD2 (6 bases). The CDR3 DNA reads as TGCGCCAGCAGCCCACCCCCTAGCGTGGGGACCTACGAGCAGTACTTC. Its protein product is CASSPPPSVGTYEQYF.